Below, 27 T cell receptor beta chains from the same sample are listed, as sequenced in a study of shared clonotypes between healthy human individuals. It was CD45RO-negative cells, positively selected for CCR7, that made up naive CD8 cells, with terminally differentiated effector memory CD45RA+ cells excluded. The protocol was immunoSEQ multiplex PCR, while the TCRdb copy is restricted to in-frame clones and leaves out a portion. Of fewer than 800,000 clones listed, roughly 94% are singletons. Sequencing was done on a sample of naive CD8+ T cells sorted from blood. The receptors were gathered from a man aged 25-40 years in good health.

The chain recombines TRBV4-1 with TRBJ2-2, with 7 positions matching TRBD2. Germline values: CDR1 MGHRA, CDR2 YSYEKL. The junction had 7 bases not matched to a gene; V was cut back by 3 bases and J by 6 bases. The CDR3 extends over 15 amino acids. CDR3 DNA: TGCGCCAGCAGCCAGCCAGCCGGACTAGCCGGGGAGCTGTTTTTT. This codes for CASSQPAGLAGELFF.

This clone has a single count. The V and J genes are TRBV19 and TRBJ2-1; weak D call: TRBD2 (5 bases). CDR3 length: 17 amino acids. In germline, CDR1 is LNHDA, CDR2 SQIVND (reference sequence). V shed 6 bases and J shed 8 bases, with 26 bases lying between them. Here the CDR3 reads CASRLASRHTETDEQFF. The CDR3 DNA reads TGTGCCAGTAGACTGGCTAGCCGACATACGGAAACCGATGAGCAGTTCTTC.

The genes are TRBV27 and TRBJ1-1; D is undetermined. V lost 5 bases and J lost 3, with 10 bases in between. Germline V gene data show CDR1 as MNHEY and CDR2 as SMNVEV (reference sequence). The CDR3 is 13 residues long. The CDR3 region is CASSKKAYTEAFF. The CDR3 DNA follows: TGTGCCAGCAGTAAGAAAGCCTACACTGAAGCTTTCTTT.

The J gene is TRBJ2-5, the V gene TRBV7-9, with D perhaps TRBD1 or TRBD2 (5 bases each). The CDR3 loop spans 15 amino acids. Germline V lookup: CDR1 SEHNR, CDR2 FQNEAQ (reference sequence). The V end lost 11 bases, the J end lost 3 bases, and 22 bases lay between the germline ends. CDR3 sequence: CAGAGWGPREETQYF. The CDR3 coding sequence is TGTGCCGGTGCGGGTTGGGGCCCGAGAGAAGAGACCCAGTACTTC.

This chain links TRBV27 with TRBJ2-7; no reliable D call. CDR1 is MNHEY, CDR2 SMNVEV, per germline (reference sequence). V was clipped by 6 bases and J by 4 bases, with 13 bases between them. This CDR3 is 13 amino acids long. The DNA of the CDR3 is TGTGCCAGCAGCCATAAGCAAACATACGAGCAGTACTTC. Protein sequence: CASSHKQTYEQYF.

This chain's CDR3 is CASSSSIQGAAENYGYTF. The CDR3 bases are TGTGCCAGCAGCTCTAGCATACAGGGGGCAGCGGAGAACTATGGCTACACCTTC. The chain is built from TRBV7-9 and TRBJ1-2; TRBD1 agrees at 9 bases. CDR1 is SEHNR, CDR2 FQNEAQ, per germline (reference sequence). The V gene end was trimmed by 4 bases and the J gene end by 2 bases; junction bases not matched to a gene: 14. The CDR3 consists of 18 residues. The complete variable domain, with remaining parts taken from reference TRBV7-9 and TRBJ1-2, reads DTGVSQNPRHKITKRGQNVTFRCDPISEHNRLYWYRQTLGQGPEFLTYFQNEAQLEKSRLLSDRFSAERPKGSFSTLEIQRTEQGDSAMYLCASSSSIQGAAENYGYTFGSGTRLTVV.

The V gene is TRBV28, the J gene TRBJ1-1; 9 positions agree with TRBD1. CDR3 length: 15 residues. Losses at the gene ends were 9 bases for V and 1 base for J; bases not matched to a gene: 9. The germline V gene has CDR1 MDHEN and CDR2 SYDVKM. CDR3 nucleotide sequence: TGTGCCAGTACTCGGACAGGGGACAGGAACACTGAAGCTTTCTTT. As protein: CASTRTGDRNTEAFF.

This chain links TRBV11-2 with TRBJ1-1, with 9 bases lining up with TRBD1. This CDR3 spans 14 amino acids. Trimming cost V 4 bases and J 2 bases; bases outside gene matches: 2. Germline V lookup: CDR1 SGHAT, CDR2 FQNNGV. CDR3 bases: TGTGCCAGCAGCTCACAGGGGGCTAACACTGAAGCTTTCTTT. Its translation is CASSSQGANTEAFF.

This chain joins TRBV11-2 and TRBJ1-2; unclear D gene. Trimming took off 4 bases at V and 8 bases at J, with 11 bases between the two ends. Germline V gene data show CDR1 as SGHAT and CDR2 as FQNNGV. The CDR3 runs 12 residues. CDR3 nucleotides: TGTGCCAGCAGCTCAATAACCGGGGGCTACACCTTC. Residues: CASSSITGGYTF. The full variable domain, completed using reference TRBV11-2 and TRBJ1-2, is EAGVAQSPRYKIIEKRQSVAFWCNPISGHATLYWYQQILGQGPKLLIQFQNNGVVDDSQLPKDRFSAERLKGVDSTLKIQPAKLEDSAVYLCASSSITGGYTFGSGTRLTVV.

This clone was counted once. Other DNA sequences from this sample encode an identical CDR3 as well. The rearrangement uses TRBV27 and TRBJ2-1; D is unclear. The germline gives CDR1 MNHEY, CDR2 SMNVEV (reference sequence). The V end lost 6 bases, the J end lost 2 bases, and 11 bases lay between the germline ends. The CDR3 has 14 amino acids. Here the CDR3 reads CASSRASAYNEQFF. The CDR3 DNA sequence: TGTGCCAGCAGCCGGGCCTCCGCCTACAATGAGCAGTTCTTC.

The chain joins TRBV5-6 to TRBJ2-3; the D call may be TRBD1 or TRBD2 (5 bases each). CDR1 is SGHDT and CDR2 is YYEEEE in the germline V gene. V lost 5 bases to trimming and J lost 1 base, with 23 bases between them. This CDR3 region has 18 residues. The CDR3 is CASSSGMGLVARTDTQYF. Written as DNA, the CDR3 is TGTGCCAGCAGTTCGGGGATGGGGCTAGTGGCCCGCACAGATACGCAGTATTTT. Drawing the rest from reference TRBV5-6 and TRBJ2-3, the complete variable domain is DAGVTQSPTHLIKTRGQQVTLRCSPKSGHDTVSWYQQALGQGPQFIFQYYEEEERQRGNFPDRFSGHQFPNYSSELNVNALLLGDSALYLCASSSGMGLVARTDTQYFGPGTRLTVL.

For the CDR3, the DNA is TGCGCCAGCAGCCAATCACTCTTAGCGGGAGGCGTAAATGAGCAGTTCTTC. It translates to CASSQSLLAGGVNEQFF. J is TRBJ2-1 and V is TRBV4-3; the match to TRBD2 covers 10 bases. V dropped 2 bases and J dropped 7; count of bases not matched to a gene: 11. This CDR3 has 17 amino acids. Per the germline V gene, CDR1 is LGHNA and CDR2 is YSLEER.

This sequence joins TRBV11-2 and TRBJ2-7; D is uncertain. The germline V and J ends were trimmed by 5 bases and 4 bases, with 15 bases remaining between them. Germline-derived CDR1 and CDR2 are SGHAT and FQNNGV. The CDR3 length is 14 residues. The CDR3 DNA is TGTGCCAGCAGCACGCCCGGGCGGTCTTACGAGCAGTACTTC. This translates into CASSTPGRSYEQYF. Complete variable domain (other parts from reference TRBV11-2 and TRBJ2-7): EAGVAQSPRYKIIEKRQSVAFWCNPISGHATLYWYQQILGQGPKLLIQFQNNGVVDDSQLPKDRFSAERLKGVDSTLKIQPAKLEDSAVYLCASSTPGRSYEQYFGPGTRLTVT.

The chain has TRBV7-9 and TRBJ1-2; TRBD1 matches at 7 bases. This CDR3 has 15 amino acids. Losses at the gene ends were 0 bases for V and 3 bases for J; bases not matched to a gene: 4. The germline V gene has CDR1 SEHNR and CDR2 FQNEAQ (reference sequence). Here the CDR3 reads CASSLAGRGDYGYTF. Here the CDR3 DNA reads TGTGCCAGCAGCTTAGCCGGCAGGGGGGACTATGGCTACACCTTC.

The rearrangement links TRBV28 to TRBJ2-1; 11 bases match TRBD2. Germline-derived CDR1 and CDR2 are MDHEN and SYDVKM. The V gene end was trimmed by 2 bases and the J gene end by 8 bases; junction bases not matched to a gene: 20. The CDR3 extends over 20 amino acids. The CDR3 nucleotides are TGTGCCAGCAGTTTAGAACTAGCGGGAGTACGAGGCTCGAGGGTCGATGAGCAGTTCTTC. Translated, it gives CASSLELAGVRGSRVDEQFF.

The sample holds one count of this clone. CDR3 protein: CASSTGGSLEKLFF. The CDR3 DNA is TGTGCCAGCAGTACAGGGGGGAGTTTGGAAAAACTGTTTTTT. The gene calls are TRBV27 and TRBJ1-4; 8 bases fit TRBD1. The V gene end was trimmed by 5 bases and the J gene end by 8 bases; junction bases not matched to a gene: 7. This CDR3 is 14 amino acids long. CDR1 MNHEY and CDR2 SMNVEV come from the germline V gene (reference sequence).

The CDR3 reads CASYPRDSGSDTQYF. The CDR3, as DNA: TGCGCCAGCTACCCCCGGGACTCAGGGTCAGATACGCAGTATTTT. The chain recombines TRBV10-2 with TRBJ2-3; the D gene is possibly TRBD2 (6 bases). Germline lookup yields CDR1 WSHSY and CDR2 SAAADI. The CDR3 sequence is 15 residues long. The V and J ends lost 8 bases and 4 bases respectively, with 19 bases between them.

The V gene is TRBV28, the J gene TRBJ2-1, with D possibly matching TRBD1 (6 bases). Trimming cost V 4 bases and J 10 bases, with 11 bases left between them. This CDR3 has 12 residues. Germline CDR1 and CDR2: MDHEN and SYDVKM. The CDR3 DNA sequence: TGTGCCAGCAGTTGGTGGGGGACAGAGCAGTTCTTC. This gives the protein CASSWWGTEQFF.

The rearrangement uses TRBV7-6 and TRBJ1-5, with D uncertain. CDR1 SGHVS and CDR2 FNYEAQ come from the germline V gene. The CDR3 extends over 13 amino acids. Trimming pared 1 base from V and 7 bases from J, leaving 8 bases between. This CDR3 is CASSLGREQPQHF. The CDR3 nucleotides are TGTGCCAGCAGCTTAGGTAGAGAGCAGCCCCAGCATTTT. The whole variable domain, remainder taken from reference TRBV7-6 and TRBJ1-5, is GAGVSQSPRYKVTKRGQDVALRCDPISGHVSLYWYRQALGQGPEFLTYFNYEAQQDKSGLPNDRFSAERPEGSISTLTIQRTEQRDSAMYRCASSLGREQPQHFGDGTRLSIL.

This chain joins TRBV4-1 and TRBJ1-3; 8 nucleotides agree with TRBD1. The CDR3 sequence is 15 residues long. V was pared by 3 bases and J by 2 bases, with 3 bases of the junction left unmatched. Germline-derived CDR1 and CDR2 are MGHRA and YSYEKL. The CDR3 bases are TGCGCCAGCAGCCACGTACAGGGGGCTGGAAACACCATATATTTT. This translates into CASSHVQGAGNTIYF.

This rearrangement joins TRBV5-4 to TRBJ2-4; no definite D call. Trimming removed 1 base at V and 0 bases at J, with 14 bases between. In germline, CDR1 is SGHNT, CDR2 YYREEE (reference sequence). There are 17 residues in the CDR3. The CDR3 bases are TGTGCCAGCAGCTTGTTAATGGAAGAACTAGCCAAAAACATTCAGTACTTC. Translation: CASSLLMEELAKNIQYF.

This chain links TRBV27 with TRBJ2-3; 10 bases match TRBD2. The CDR3 spans 16 residues. The J segment lost 6 bases and the V segment lost 1 base, leaving 7 bases of the junction unmatched. Looked up from germline, CDR1 is MNHEY and CDR2 is SMNVEV (reference sequence). The CDR3 protein is CASSLYSGRAWDTQYF. CDR3 sequence (DNA): TGTGCCAGCAGTTTATACAGCGGGAGGGCCTGGGATACGCAGTATTTT.

The chain carries TRBV27 and TRBJ2-1; D is undetermined. The CDR3 consists of 15 residues. Trimming shortened V by 2 bases and J by 5 bases, and 13 bases separated the two germline ends. The germline CDR1 and CDR2 sequences are MNHEY and SMNVEV (reference sequence). The CDR3 region has the DNA TGTGCCAGCAGTTTAAATATGCCTAGGAACAATGAGCAGTTCTTC. It is translated as CASSLNMPRNNEQFF.

The rearrangement links TRBV11-2 to TRBJ2-7; TRBD2 agrees at 7 bases. V was clipped by 5 bases and J by 0 bases; unmatched bases: 13. Germline V gene sequence: CDR1 SGHAT, CDR2 FQNNGV. CDR3 length: 17 amino acids. The chain's CDR3 is CASSPHRLADHSYEQYF. The CDR3 DNA reads as TGTGCCAGCAGCCCGCACCGTCTAGCGGACCACTCCTACGAGCAGTACTTC.

Details on this clone: A read error may produce the germline difference seen at one junction end. The chain links TRBV7-2 to TRBJ2-2; D perhaps matches TRBD2 (5 bases). The germline V gene encodes CDR1 SGHTA and CDR2 FQGNSA. This CDR3 has 13 residues. The DNA of the CDR3 is TGTGCCAGCAGCTTAGTTGGACCCGGGAAGCTGTTTTTT. It encodes CASSLVGPGKLFF.

V and J are TRBV29-1 and TRBJ2-1; TRBD2 aligns across 9 bases. V was clipped by 7 bases and J by 7 bases; unmatched bases: 11. The CDR3 runs to 14 residues. Germline V CDR1 and CDR2: SQVTM, ANQGSEA. CDR3 sequence: CSAAGAGGGNEQFF. The CDR3 DNA sequence: TGCAGCGCCGCTGGAGCGGGAGGCGGGAATGAGCAGTTCTTC.

This clone was observed once. The chain combines TRBV6-5 with TRBJ1-3; D is perhaps TRBD1 (5 bases). The V gene's germline CDR1 is MNHEY and CDR2 SVGAGI. Between the trimmed V and J ends, which lost 8 bases and 4 bases, there was a span of 9 bases. This CDR3 is built from 12 residues. CDR3 DNA: TGTGCCAGCGGGGGATTCGGAAACACCATATATTTT. This sequence encodes CASGGFGNTIYF.